In its sample, the clone carrying this TCR beta chain was seen many times. The antigen is not known. The data were taken from a study of molecular identifiers for immune sequencing clone quantification. General study points: Clonotypes topping 20 RNA copies carried over 99% of effector molecules but under 1% of naive ones. Highly expanded clone sizes could be underestimated by identical TCR molecules sharing a barcode. Spiked Jurkat TCR RNA originating from one cell could reportedly be identified amid around 1 million naive cells.

V was shortened by 4 bases and J by 0 bases, with 11 bases between the two germline ends. Germline loops: CDR1 SGHRS, CDR2 YFSETQ. CDR3 size: 15 residues. TCRdb fed the PCR reads into MiXCR, producing one record per CDR3 protein. The sample yields under 600,000 distinct CDR3 sequences, 20% to 25% seen once. For naive CD8 T cells, sorting used the CD8+CD4-CCR7+CD45RA+ phenotype. The source of this sequence is a human donor in good health. Some libraries in this study had Jurkat cell RNA spiked in. Sequences were obtained from naive CD8+ T cells from blood, with Jurkat cell RNA spiked in. Stated subset: FACS-sorted CD8+CD4-CCR7+CD45RA+ naive T cells. The V and J genes are TRBV5-1 and TRBJ1-3; no clear D gene. In DNA form, the CDR3 reads TGCGCCAGCAGCCCCGGTCGGACCTCTGGAAACACCATATATTTT. It encodes CASSPGRTSGNTIYF.